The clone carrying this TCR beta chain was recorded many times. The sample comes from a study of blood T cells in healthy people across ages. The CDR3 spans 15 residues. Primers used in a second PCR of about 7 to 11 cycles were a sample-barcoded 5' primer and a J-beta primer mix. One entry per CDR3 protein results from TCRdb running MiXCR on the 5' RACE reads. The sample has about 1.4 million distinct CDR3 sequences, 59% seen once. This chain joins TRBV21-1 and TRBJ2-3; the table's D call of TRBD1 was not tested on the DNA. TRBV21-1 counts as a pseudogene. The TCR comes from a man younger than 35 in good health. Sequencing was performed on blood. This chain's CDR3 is CASSNRDRETDTQYF. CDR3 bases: TGTGCCAGCAGCAATCGGGACAGGGAAACAGATACGCAGTATTTT.